Each of the 10 T cell receptor beta chains below was sequenced from the same sample in a study of blood T cell repertoires in COVID-19. Generated by immunoSEQ multiplex PCR, the TCRdb table keeps only in-frame clones and is missing some. Among tens of thousands of clones listed, roughly 77% were seen once. Sequenced material: peripheral blood. These receptors all come from a human donor in a cohort sampled during active COVID-19.

The rearrangement links TRBV7-9 to TRBJ2-1; TRBD2 matches 9 bases. Germline values: CDR1 SEHNR, CDR2 FQNEAQ (reference sequence). The CDR3 is made up of 19 amino acids. The ends lost 5 bases at V and 0 bases at J; junction bases unmatched: 14. Here the CDR3 reads CASSPRVSGSASSYNEQFF. CDR3 coding DNA: TGTGCCAGCAGCCCGAGGGTTAGCGGGAGCGCTAGCTCCTACAATGAGCAGTTCTTC.

The chain has TRBV29-1 and TRBJ2-5; TRBD2 matches 16 bases. J lost 5 bases, V lost 7 bases, and 10 bases had no gene match. Germline V CDR1 and CDR2: SQVTM, ANQGSEA. There are 16 residues in the CDR3. The CDR3 DNA is TGCAGCGCAGCGGGACTAGCGGGAGGGCTTTGGGAGACCCAGTACTTC. Its translation: CSAAGLAGGLWETQYF.

The V call is TRBV3-1 (or the pseudogene TRBV3-2), the J call TRBJ2-2, with 7 bases lining up with TRBD1. CDR3 size: 16 residues. In germline, CDR1 is LGHDT, CDR2 YNNKEL (reference sequence). V shed 0 bases and J 3 bases; nucleotides not matched to a gene: 4. Written as DNA, the CDR3 is TGTGCCAGCAGCCAAGATGATCAGGGGGACACCGGGGAGCTGTTTTTT. Protein sequence: CASSQDDQGDTGELFF.

This chain joins TRBV19 and TRBJ2-2; 7 bases fit TRBD2. This CDR3 spans 15 amino acids. Germline assignment: CDR1 LNHDA and CDR2 SQIVND (reference sequence). Losses at the gene ends were 9 bases for V and 6 bases for J; bases not matched to a gene: 13. The CDR3 here is CASRGEAGTSGELFF. DNA for the CDR3: TGTGCCAGCCGAGGAGAAGCGGGAACATCCGGGGAGCTGTTTTTT. Together with reference TRBV19 and TRBJ2-2, the CDR3 gives the full variable domain: DGGITQSPKYLFRKEGQNVTLSCEQNLNHDAMYWYRQDPGQGLRLIYYSQIVNDFQKGDIAEGYSVSREKKESFPLTVTSAQKNPTAFYLCASRGEAGTSGELFFGEGSRLTVL.

The J gene is TRBJ1-4, the V gene TRBV7-4; D not certain. CDR1 and CDR2 (germline): SGHVT, SQSDAQ. The CDR3 covers 15 residues. Between the trimmed V and J ends, which lost 2 bases and 4 bases, there was a span of 11 bases. The CDR3 region has the DNA TGTGCCAGCAGCTTAAGAGGCGGAAGTAATGAAAAACTGTTTTTT. It yields the protein CASSLRGGSNEKLFF. Filled out from reference TRBV7-4 and TRBJ1-4, the complete variable domain reads GAGVSQSPRYKVAKRGRDVALRCDSISGHVTLYWYRQTLGQGSEVLTYSQSDAQRDKSGRPSGRFSAERPERSVSTLKIQRTEQGDSAVYLCASSLRGGSNEKLFFGSGTQLSVL.

This clone was recorded only once. V gene TRBV29-1 combines with J gene TRBJ2-5; no clear D. The CDR3 loop spans 13 amino acids. Germline V gives CDR1 SQVTM, CDR2 ANQGSEA. The ends were cut back, 3 bases at V and 1 base at J, with 9 bases in the middle. The CDR3 here is CSVEPDSQETQYF. The DNA for the CDR3 is TGCAGCGTTGAGCCAGACTCCCAAGAGACCCAGTACTTC.

The chain has TRBV4-3 and TRBJ2-3; 7 bases are a match to TRBD2. V lost 0 bases and J lost 9; bases outside the gene matches: 12. The CDR3 has 16 amino acids. Germline V gene sequence: CDR1 LGHNA, CDR2 YSLEER. This CDR3 is CASSQDASGTGGTQYF. The CDR3 DNA follows: TGCGCCAGCAGCCAAGACGCGAGCGGGACCGGAGGGACGCAGTATTTT.

This clone was counted between two and nine times. The chain links TRBV21-1 to TRBJ2-7; the D segment call TRBD2 is taken from the table without a DNA check. TRBV21-1 is shown as a pseudogene. This CDR3 spans 12 amino acids. CDR3 residues: CASGRETYEQYF. The CDR3 region has the DNA TGTGCCAGCGGCAGGGAGACCTACGAGCAGTACTTC.

This chain links TRBV29-1 with TRBJ2-1, with 8 bases aligning to TRBD2. The CDR3 runs 13 residues. Germline V gives CDR1 SQVTM, CDR2 ANQGSEA. Trimming at V came to 6 bases and at J to 4 bases, leaving 5 bases not matched to a gene. In DNA, the CDR3 is TGCAGCGTGACTAGCGTCCTATACAATGAGCAGTTCTTC. Residues: CSVTSVLYNEQFF.

J is TRBJ2-7 and V is TRBV7-9; tentative D call: TRBD1 (6 bases). Trimming pared 4 bases from V and 6 bases from J, leaving 16 bases between. The germline CDR1 and CDR2 sequences are SEHNR and FQNEAQ (reference sequence). The CDR3 totals 14 residues. In DNA, the CDR3 is TGTGCCAGCAGCTCCAGGGGCACCCCTTTCGAGCAGTACTTC. The encoded protein is CASSSRGTPFEQYF. Drawing the rest from reference TRBV7-9 and TRBJ2-7, the complete variable domain is DTGVSQNPRHKITKRGQNVTFRCDPISEHNRLYWYRQTLGQGPEFLTYFQNEAQLEKSRLLSDRFSAERPKGSFSTLEIQRTEQGDSAMYLCASSSRGTPFEQYFGPGTRLTVT.